The entry below gives a single TCR beta chain sequence along with its context. This record belongs to a study of blood T cell repertoires in COVID-19. Study at large: The origin of the acute and convalescent COVID-19 samples was the United States, Italy and Spain. PBMCs, B-cell-depleted T cells, or T cells provided the cDNA or gDNA that made up the material.

This CDR3 region has 14 residues. Source study methods: The assay estimated nucleated cells by amplifying reference gene primers. The assay was immunoSEQ multiplex PCR, and TCRdb's table has in-frame clones only and misses some. The DNA was the basis for D and trimming; V, J and clone size are from that table. The table has more than 95,000 clones, over 75% seen once. The chain recombines TRBV7-5 with TRBJ2-7; the DNA was not compared with TRBD1, the D call given in the table. TRBV7-5 is termed a pseudogene. The sequenced material came from peripheral blood. This clonotype was sampled from a human donor in a cohort sampled during active or convalescent COVID-19. The CDR3 sequence: CARSLQGTPYEQYF. CDR3 DNA: TGTGCCAGAAGCTTGCAGGGGACCCCCTACGAGCAGTACTTC.